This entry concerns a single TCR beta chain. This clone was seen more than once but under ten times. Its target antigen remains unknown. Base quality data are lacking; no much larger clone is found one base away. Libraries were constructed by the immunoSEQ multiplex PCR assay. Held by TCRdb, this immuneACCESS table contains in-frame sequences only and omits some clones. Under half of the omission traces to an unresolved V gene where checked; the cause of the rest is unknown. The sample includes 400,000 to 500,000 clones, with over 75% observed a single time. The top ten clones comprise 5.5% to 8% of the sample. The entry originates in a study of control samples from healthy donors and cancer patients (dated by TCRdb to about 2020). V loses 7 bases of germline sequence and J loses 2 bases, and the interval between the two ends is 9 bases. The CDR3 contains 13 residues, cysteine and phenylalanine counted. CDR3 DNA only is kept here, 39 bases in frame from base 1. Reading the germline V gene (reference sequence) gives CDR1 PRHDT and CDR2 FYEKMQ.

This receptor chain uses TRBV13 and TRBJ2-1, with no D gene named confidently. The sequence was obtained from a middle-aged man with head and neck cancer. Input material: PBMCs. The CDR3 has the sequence CASKGVAYNEQFF. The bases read TGTGCCAGCAAGGGCGTCGCCTACAATGAGCAGTTCTTC.